These T cell receptor beta chains were read from a single sample in a study of blood T cell repertoires in COVID-19. Sequencing was performed with immunoSEQ multiplex PCR; in TCRdb, only in-frame clones are kept and a portion is missing. This sample yields roughly 290,000 clones, of which 80% to 90% are seen a single time; under 2.5% belongs to the top ten. The sample was PBMCs or T cells enriched from blood (not recorded which). The receptor set was obtained from a man in his thirties or forties who had recovered from COVID-19. Both conserved end residues are part of each CDR3. Fields, in order: CDR3 protein, CDR3 DNA, V gene, clone size, D gene, J gene. A D gene is named only where the DNA matches it firmly. Some rows mark clone size as missing; the rest say once, few, many or name a class of expanded clone.

CDR3 protein: CASSLAREDYTF
CDR3 DNA: TGTGCCAGCAGCTTGGCCCGGGAAGACTACACCTTC
V gene: TRBV5-5
clone size: .
D gene: .
J gene: TRBJ1-2

CDR3 protein: CASSFWSSGGADTQYF
CDR3 DNA: TGTGCCAGCAGCTTTTGGTCTAGCGGGGGGGCAGATACGCAGTATTTT
V gene: TRBV5-4
clone size: .
D gene: TRBD2
J gene: TRBJ2-3

CDR3 protein: CATSRDPSGGSQGTQYF
CDR3 DNA: TGTGCCACCAGCAGAGACCCCTCTGGTGGAAGCCAGGGGACCCAGTACTTC
V gene: TRBV15
clone size: .
D gene: .
J gene: TRBJ2-5

CDR3 protein: CASALGQILAEAFF
CDR3 DNA: TGTGCCAGCGCCTTGGGACAGATTTTGGCTGAAGCTTTCTTT
V gene: TRBV6-1
clone size: .
D gene: TRBD1
J gene: TRBJ1-1

CDR3 protein: CASSLLARLNTEAFF
CDR3 DNA: TGTGCCAGCAGTTTATTGGCCAGGTTGAACACTGAAGCTTTCTTT
V gene: TRBV27
clone size: .
D gene: .
J gene: TRBJ1-1

CDR3 protein: CASSLGGNYGYTF
CDR3 DNA: TGTGCCAGCAGCCTGGGGGGTAACTATGGCTACACCTTC
V gene: TRBV11-2
clone size: .
D gene: .
J gene: TRBJ1-2

CDR3 protein: CASSLDHARVDEQFF
CDR3 DNA: TGTGCCAGCAGCTTAGATCATGCCAGGGTAGATGAGCAGTTCTTC
V gene: TRBV11-2
clone size: .
D gene: .
J gene: TRBJ2-1

CDR3 protein: CASSLGAAGTEAFF
CDR3 DNA: TGTGCCAGCAGTCTTGGGGCCGCTGGCACTGAAGCTTTCTTT
V gene: TRBV2
clone size: .
D gene: .
J gene: TRBJ1-1

CDR3 protein: CSVNQGALFRDPQYF
CDR3 DNA: TGCAGCGTAAACCAGGGGGCCCTTTTTCGCGATCCGCAGTATTTT
V gene: TRBV29-1
clone size: .
D gene: TRBD1
J gene: TRBJ2-3

CDR3 protein: CASSFLTGAPIPNTGELFF
CDR3 DNA: TGCGCCAGCAGCTTCTTGACAGGGGCGCCGATCCCGAACACCGGGGAGCTGTTTTTT
V gene: TRBV5-1
clone size: .
D gene: TRBD1
J gene: TRBJ2-2

CDR3 protein: CASSLGQGVNEQFF
CDR3 DNA: TGCGCCAGCAGCTTGGGACAGGGGGTGAATGAGCAGTTCTTC
V gene: TRBV5-1
clone size: .
D gene: TRBD1
J gene: TRBJ2-1

CDR3 protein: CASSEMAGSGNTIYF
CDR3 DNA: TGTGCCAGCAGTGAAATGGCAGGCTCTGGAAACACCATATATTTT
V gene: TRBV6-1
clone size: .
D gene: .
J gene: TRBJ1-3

CDR3 protein: CASSQDRNRGETEAFF
CDR3 DNA: TGCGCCAGCAGCCAAGATAGGAACAGGGGGGAGACTGAAGCTTTCTTT
V gene: TRBV4-3
clone size: .
D gene: TRBD1
J gene: TRBJ1-1

CDR3 protein: CASSLYRGISYNEQFF
CDR3 DNA: TGTGCCAGCAGCCTTTACAGGGGAATATCCTACAATGAGCAGTTCTTC
V gene: TRBV27
clone size: .
D gene: TRBD1
J gene: TRBJ2-1

CDR3 protein: CASSLVAGSTEAFF
CDR3 DNA: TGCGCCAGCAGCTTGGTCGCGGGGTCCACTGAAGCTTTCTTT
V gene: TRBV5-1
clone size: once
D gene: .
J gene: TRBJ1-1

CDR3 protein: CASSLGGGTYEQYF
CDR3 DNA: TGTGCCAGCAGTTTAGGTGGAGGGACCTACGAGCAGTACTTC
V gene: TRBV25-1
clone size: .
D gene: .
J gene: TRBJ2-7

CDR3 protein: CASSRRTTSGGEHLRTGELFF
CDR3 DNA: TGTGCCAGCAGCCGAAGAACGACTAGCGGGGGGGAGCACTTAAGGACCGGGGAGCTGTTTTTT
V gene: TRBV6-6
clone size: once
D gene: TRBD2
J gene: TRBJ2-2

CDR3 protein: CASSTLGGGPFF
CDR3 DNA: TGTGCCAGCAGCACCCTCGGGGGGGGGCCGTTCTTC
V gene: TRBV21-1
clone size: .
D gene: .
J gene: TRBJ2-1

CDR3 protein: CASIKPGGGAFF
CDR3 DNA: TGTGCCAGCATTAAACCCGGGGGGGGAGCTTTCTTT
V gene: TRBV6-5
clone size: .
D gene: .
J gene: TRBJ1-1

CDR3 protein: CASSEEDKAFF
CDR3 DNA: TGTGCCAGCAGTGAAGAGGACAAAGCTTTCTTT
V gene: TRBV5-4
clone size: .
D gene: .
J gene: TRBJ1-1

CDR3 protein: CASSYPPGLSSNQPQHF
CDR3 DNA: TGTGCCAGCAGTTACCCTCCGGGTCTGAGTAGCAATCAGCCCCAGCATTTT
V gene: TRBV6-2/TRBV6-3
clone size: .
D gene: .
J gene: TRBJ1-5

CDR3 protein: CASSLEAWTGSNGYTF
CDR3 DNA: TGTGCCAGCAGCTTAGAAGCTTGGACAGGTTCAAATGGCTACACCTTC
V gene: TRBV7-2
clone size: .
D gene: TRBD1
J gene: TRBJ1-2